This passage covers 13 T cell receptor beta chains from one sample sequenced in a study of monozygotic twins with inflammatory bowel disease. TCRdb reprocessed the 5' RACE reads and keeps a single row for each CDR3 protein, giving no DNA. Across about 380,000 distinct CDR3 sequences, the top ten clones capture 2.5% to 3% of the sample. The specimen was blood. The source is a human donor with ulcerative colitis or Crohn's disease, or a healthy co-twin of an affected twin (not recorded which).

The chain has TRBV6-5 and TRBJ2-7; TCRdb outputs TRBD1, but without DNA this stays unchecked. Germline V CDR1 and CDR2: MNHEY, SVGAGI. CDR3 length: 17 amino acids. The CDR3 sequence: CASSYLSPGQGRYEQYF.

The gene calls are TRBV7-2 and TRBJ1-6. Germline lookup yields CDR1 SGHTA and CDR2 FQGNSA. There are 13 residues in the CDR3. The CDR3 region is CASWEAYNSPLHF.

This chain connects TRBV5-5 to TRBJ2-3. Germline V gene data show CDR1 as SGHKS and CDR2 as YYEKEE (reference sequence). The CDR3 loop spans 14 amino acids. CDR3: CASSLNLEADTQYF.

CDR3 loop: CASSESPLTGELFF. The chain couples TRBV10-2 to TRBJ2-2; the TRBD1 assignment by TCRdb is unverifiable without DNA. The CDR3 has 14 amino acids. Germline-derived CDR1 and CDR2 are WSHSY and SAAADI.

V gene TRBV19 combines with J gene TRBJ2-1; there is no DNA to check the TCRdb D call of TRBD1. The germline CDR1 and CDR2 sequences are LNHDA and SQIVND (reference sequence). The CDR3 totals 16 residues. CDR3 amino acids: CASSIDHGQGANEQFF. Full variable domain (missing parts from reference TRBV19 and TRBJ2-1): DGGITQSPKYLFRKEGQNVTLSCEQNLNHDAMYWYRQDPGQGLRLIYYSQIVNDFQKGDIAEGYSVSREKKESFPLTVTSAQKNPTAFYLCASSIDHGQGANEQFFGPGTRLTVL.

The rearrangement links TRBV6-2 or TRBV6-3 to TRBJ1-5. The germline CDR1 and CDR2 sequences are MNHEY and SVGEGT. The CDR3 runs 18 residues. The CDR3 reads CASSYSIMTPYSNQPQHF.

The chain couples TRBV11-2 to TRBJ2-3; there is no DNA to check the TCRdb D call of TRBD2. Germline loops: CDR1 SGHAT, CDR2 FQNNGV. The CDR3 loop spans 16 amino acids. This chain's CDR3 is CASSTPSGGSQSTQYF. The whole variable domain, filled in from reference TRBV11-2 and TRBJ2-3, reads EAGVAQSPRYKIIEKRQSVAFWCNPISGHATLYWYQQILGQGPKLLIQFQNNGVVDDSQLPKDRFSAERLKGVDSTLKIQPAKLEDSAVYLCASSTPSGGSQSTQYFGPGTRLTVL.

The V and J genes are TRBV20-1 and TRBJ1-1; TCRdb gives TRBD1 as the D gene, but with no DNA this cannot be confirmed. CDR3 length: 19 residues. Germline values: CDR1 DFQATT, CDR2 SNEGSKA (reference sequence). The CDR3 here is CSASNPGGGAGGANTEAFF.

This CDR3 is CASSQGSLSYEQYF. The J gene is TRBJ2-7, the V gene TRBV6-2 or TRBV6-3; TCRdb lists TRBD1, though no DNA is available to test this call. The germline V gene has CDR1 MNHEY and CDR2 SVGEGT. CDR3 length equals 14 residues.

The chain joins TRBV12-3 or TRBV12-4 to TRBJ1-1; checking the TCRdb D call of TRBD1 is not possible without DNA. This CDR3 spans 16 amino acids. The CDR3 spells CASSINQDRPNTEAFF.

The rearrangement links TRBV4-2 to TRBJ1-2. The CDR3 is made up of 15 amino acids. CDR1 is LGHNA and CDR2 is YNFKEQ in the germline V gene. CDR3 in amino acids: CASSQGKSRTAGYTF.

The rearrangement joins TRBV20-1 to TRBJ2-2. The CDR3 runs 13 residues. Germline values: CDR1 DFQATT, CDR2 SNEGSKA (reference sequence). The CDR3 loop reads CSARHRHTGELFF.

The chain is built from TRBV5-6 and TRBJ2-1; checking the TCRdb D call of TRBD1 is not possible without DNA. This CDR3 contains 17 residues. Per the germline V gene, CDR1 is SGHDT and CDR2 is YYEEEE. The chain's CDR3 is CASTGEAGGGFSYEQFF.